The 20 T cell receptor beta chains presented below share a single source sample, sequenced in a study of T-cell memory formation after mild COVID-19. TCRdb ran MiXCR on the 5' RACE reads and lists one entry per CDR3 protein. The sample records 250,000 to 400,000 distinct CDR3 sequences, 13% to 15% being singletons. Material: PBMCs or a T cell subset sorted from them (not recorded which). These receptors came from a man aged 18 to 35 who had mild COVID-19 (a few samples of this study predate the infection). Cell type and time point are not known.

This chain joins TRBV7-6 and TRBJ1-2; D is perhaps TRBD1 (5 bases). The CDR3 totals 13 residues. The germline CDR1 and CDR2 sequences are SGHVS and FNYEAQ. The V end lost 5 bases, the J end lost 5 bases, and 12 bases lay between the germline ends. CDR3 region: CASSHGGGYGYTF. The CDR3 region has the DNA TGTGCCAGCAGCCACGGGGGAGGGTATGGCTACACCTTC. The entire variable domain, with the rest obtained from reference TRBV7-6 and TRBJ1-2, is as follows: GAGVSQSPRYKVTKRGQDVALRCDPISGHVSLYWYRQALGQGPEFLTYFNYEAQQDKSGLPNDRFSAERPEGSISTLTIQRTEQRDSAMYRCASSHGGGYGYTFGSGTRLTVV.

This clonotype appeared a few times. This chain joins TRBV11-2 and TRBJ1-2; D unresolved. The CDR3 is 15 residues long. V was cut by 5 bases and J by 8 bases, with 21 bases left in between. Germline V CDR1 and CDR2: SGHAT, FQNNGV. Here the CDR3 DNA reads TGTGCCAGCAGCCCTTGGGAGGGCCCCTCGGAAGGCTACACCTTC. This codes for CASSPWEGPSEGYTF.

There are a few counts of this clonotype. This chain joins TRBV21-1 and TRBJ1-1. TRBV21-1 is assigned pseudogene status. The CDR3 is 16 residues long. CDR3 coding DNA: TGTGCCAGCAGCAAAGTCGTGAGGGTCCTGAACACTGAAGCTTTCTTT. Translation: CASSKVVRVLNTEAFF.

This clonotype was observed a handful of times. The chain carries TRBV4-1 and TRBJ2-3; 11 bases are a match to TRBD2. This CDR3 region has 18 residues. The germline V gene has CDR1 MGHRA and CDR2 YSYEKL. V trimming: 4 bases; J trimming: 4 bases; junction bases outside the gene matches: 13. CDR3 DNA sequence: TGCGCCAGCAGCCCCCGAACACTAGCGGGGGCCCTATCAGATACGCAGTATTTT. This gives the protein CASSPRTLAGALSDTQYF.

This chain connects TRBV5-8 to TRBJ2-1; D gene uncertain. Germline lookup yields CDR1 SGHTS and CDR2 YDEGEE. The germline V and J ends were trimmed by 6 bases and 7 bases, with 17 bases remaining between them. The CDR3 length is 14 residues. As DNA, the CDR3 is TGTGCCAGCACCTCCCCTGACATCCTTAATGAGCAGTTCTTC. Its translation: CASTSPDILNEQFF. The full variable domain, rest sourced from reference TRBV5-8 and TRBJ2-1, is EAGVTQSPTHLIKTRGQQATLRCSPISGHTSVYWYQQALGLGLQFLLWYDEGEERNRGNFPPRFSGRQFPNYSSELNVNALELEDSALYLCASTSPDILNEQFFGPGTRLTVL.

This chain links TRBV5-1 with TRBJ2-3; 8 positions agree with TRBD2. J gave up 4 bases and V 4 bases, and 14 bases lay outside the gene matches. The CDR3 is 17 residues long. CDR1 is SGHRS and CDR2 is YFSETQ in the germline V gene. DNA of the CDR3: TGCGCCAGCAGCAGCCTTGGGGCGGGGGGCGTTCCAGATACGCAGTATTTT. This translates into CASSSLGAGGVPDTQYF.

The V gene is TRBV20-1, the J gene TRBJ2-5; D gene ambiguous. Germline assignment: CDR1 DFQATT and CDR2 SNEGSKA (reference sequence). CDR3 length equals 15 residues. V lost 1 base and J lost 9, with 21 bases in between. This CDR3 is CSARGGAADLRSQYF. The CDR3 nucleotides read TGCAGTGCTAGAGGTGGAGCAGCCGATTTGAGGTCCCAGTACTTC.

The chain couples TRBV5-1 to TRBJ1-2; no firm D call. The CDR3 extends over 10 amino acids. The V gene lost 8 bases and the J gene lost 8 bases, with 10 bases spanning the gap. Germline CDR1 is SGHRS and CDR2 is YFSETQ. This CDR3 reads CASKVEGYTF. CDR3 coding DNA: TGCGCCAGTAAGGTGGAGGGCTACACCTTC.

The sample holds a few counts of this clonotype. The chain employs TRBV18 and TRBJ1-1, with D possibly TRBD1 on 6 matching bases. There are 13 residues in the CDR3. Per germline, CDR1 KGHSH and CDR2 LQKENI. V was pared by 4 bases and J by 4 bases, with 10 bases between. This chain's CDR3 is CASSQGESTEAFF. Here the CDR3 DNA reads TGTGCCAGCTCACAGGGGGAGAGCACTGAAGCTTTCTTT.

The chain couples TRBV7-2 to TRBJ2-3; possibly TRBD1 for D (5 bases). This CDR3 has 11 residues. V was clipped by 5 bases and J by 8 bases, with 8 bases between them. Germline V lookup: CDR1 SGHTA, CDR2 FQGNSA. CDR3 loop: CASSEDSTQYF. The CDR3 region has the DNA TGTGCCAGCAGCGAAGACAGTACGCAGTATTTT.

A few counts support this clonotype. The chain couples TRBV7-9 to TRBJ2-5; TRBD1 or TRBD2 may be the D gene (5 bases each). Looked up from germline, CDR1 is SEHNR and CDR2 is FQNEAQ (reference sequence). The CDR3 has 15 residues. V shed 1 base and J shed 4 bases, with 13 bases lying between them. The DNA of the CDR3 is TGTGCCAGCAGCTTAGGAGGGAGACAGCTAGAGACCCAGTACTTC. This sequence encodes CASSLGGRQLETQYF. Full variable domain (rest looked up from reference TRBV7-9 and TRBJ2-5): DTGVSQNPRHKITKRGQNVTFRCDPISEHNRLYWYRQTLGQGPEFLTYFQNEAQLEKSRLLSDRFSAERPKGSFSTLEIQRTEQGDSAMYLCASSLGGRQLETQYFGPGTRLLVL.

The chain employs TRBV11-2 and TRBJ2-1; D gene uncertain. Between the trimmed V and J ends, which lost 0 bases and 1 base, there was a span of 7 bases. The CDR3 sequence is 15 residues long. CDR1 and CDR2 (germline): SGHAT, FQNNGV. CDR3 sequence reads: CASSLELLSYNEQFF. Written as DNA, the CDR3 is TGTGCCAGCAGCTTAGAGCTCCTGTCCTACAATGAGCAGTTCTTC.

This clonotype was found a few times. The chain uses TRBV4-1 and TRBJ2-1; 8 bases match TRBD1. V lost 0 bases, J lost 6 bases, and 10 bases stayed unmatched. CDR1 MGHRA and CDR2 YSYEKL come from the germline V gene. The CDR3 sequence is 17 residues long. The DNA for the CDR3 is TGCGCCAGCAGCCAAGAAGTATGGGGACAGGAGACCAATGAGCAGTTCTTC. This codes for CASSQEVWGQETNEQFF.

This chain uses TRBV6-5 with TRBJ1-4; no firm D call. V was shortened by 6 bases and J by 4 bases, with 18 bases between the two germline ends. Germline-derived CDR1 and CDR2 are MNHEY and SVGAGI. CDR3 size: 16 residues. CDR3 nucleotides: TGTGCCAGCAGCCTAGGAGGAGAGGGCGGTAATGAAAAACTGTTTTTT. Translated: CASSLGGEGGNEKLFF.

This sequence joins TRBV6-2 or TRBV6-3 and TRBJ1-2; possibly TRBD1 for D (5 bases). The V end lost 1 base, the J end lost 2 bases, and 5 bases lay between the germline ends. The CDR3 extends over 13 amino acids. Germline lookup yields CDR1 MNHEY and CDR2 SVGEGT. In DNA, the CDR3 is TGTGCCAGCAGTTACTGGGGGAACTATGGCTACACCTTC. This sequence encodes CASSYWGNYGYTF.

Only a few counts were recorded for this clonotype. The genes are TRBV4-2 and TRBJ2-2; D unclear. This CDR3 contains 16 residues. CDR1 is LGHNA and CDR2 is YNFKEQ in the germline V gene. V lost 3 bases and J lost 6, with 17 bases in between. The CDR3 is CASSQRRLGQSGELFF. In nucleotides, the CDR3 is TGTGCCAGCAGCCAGCGACGCCTTGGGCAGTCCGGGGAGCTGTTTTTT.

The chain couples TRBV6-6 to TRBJ1-5, with D possibly being TRBD1 (5 bases). This CDR3 comprises 16 residues. Trimming shortened V by 2 bases and J by 0 bases, and 11 bases separated the two germline ends. CDR1 is MNHNY and CDR2 is SVGAGI in the germline V gene (reference sequence). CDR3 coding DNA: TGTGCCAGCAGTTACAGGGCGAGGGGTAGCAATCAGCCCCAGCATTTT. It yields the protein CASSYRARGSNQPQHF.

The chain employs TRBV7-9 and TRBJ2-3; maybe TRBD2 (5 bases). This CDR3 region has 13 residues. V was clipped by 3 bases and J by 8 bases, with 12 bases between them. Germline CDR1 and CDR2: SEHNR and FQNEAQ (reference sequence). The CDR3 is CASSFPGESTQYF. The CDR3 DNA follows: TGTGCCAGCAGCTTTCCCGGGGAGAGTACGCAGTATTTT.

V is TRBV6-2 or TRBV6-3 and J is TRBJ2-7; D call uncertain. Per the germline V gene, CDR1 is MNHEY and CDR2 is SVGEGT. V was cut by 0 bases and J by 9 bases, with 12 bases left in between. The CDR3 has 13 amino acids. The CDR3 DNA is TGTGCCAGCAGTTACTCGATCGTTGGGGTGCAGTACGTC. Protein: CASSYSIVGVQYV.

This clonotype was detected only a few times. This rearrangement joins TRBV5-4 to TRBJ2-5, with D perhaps matching TRBD1 (6 bases). Germline CDR1 SGHNT, CDR2 YYREEE (reference sequence). This CDR3 is built from 14 residues. V lost 5 bases and J 4 bases, leaving 15 bases between the germline ends. The DNA for the CDR3 is TGTGCCAGCAGTACCCAGGACAGCGGAGAGACCCAGTACTTC. This encodes CASSTQDSGETQYF.